The text below deals with one T cell receptor beta chain. V was shortened by 6 bases and J by 4 bases, with 16 bases between the two germline ends. The CDR3 spans 14 residues. Germline V CDR1 and CDR2: MNHNS, SASEGT. The data belong to a study of T cell changes during pregnancy in multiple sclerosis. Profiled with immunoSEQ multiplex PCR; TCRdb holds only in-frame clones, not every one. The sample contains more than 65,000 clones, about 90% of which appear only once. This receptor was taken from a female donor in good health, enrolled as a control in a pregnancy study. This rearrangement joins TRBV6-1 to TRBJ2-7; possible D gene TRBD1, 6 bases. Here the sequenced sample was peripheral blood, taken after pregnancy. The CDR3 protein is CASRNPGHPYEQYF. In DNA, the CDR3 is TGTGCCAGCAGAAATCCGGGACATCCATACGAGCAGTACTTC.